This TCR beta chain was recovered during a study of blood T cells in healthy people across ages (dated by TCRdb to the mid-2010s). Study-level background: In model experiments, roughly one uniquely barcoded TCR beta cDNA molecule per two T cells was captured by template switching. The study measured age-related changes in TCR beta repertoire diversity using deep sequencing normalized with unique cDNA molecular identifiers. The donors were split into four age groups: young (average around 15 years), middle-aged (around 37), aged (about 62) and long-lived (under 85). To avoid experimental bias, donors of different ages were randomly spread across the sequencing lanes. Two additional independent replicas of 1 million unique cDNA reads from the same blood draw were analyzed for two donors (one aged 18 to 30 and one aged 80 or older).

The roughly 39 donors, aged roughly 6 to 95 years, were systemically healthy Caucasian individuals from Russia. Each donor gave around 9.9 milliliters of peripheral blood, collected into EDTA-treated Vacutainer tubes. Ficoll-Paque density-gradient centrifugation was used to isolate PBMCs, with at least 6.5 million per sample. Total RNA, at least 5 micrograms per sample, was extracted from PBMCs with Trizol reagent. For every donor, flow cytometry on a PBMC aliquot measured the percentage of naive CD45RAhigh/CD27high T cells. Spanning cysteine to phenylalanine, the CDR3 consists of 16 amino acids. Only the CDR3 DNA stays, 48 bases, in frame from base 1. For CDR1 and CDR2, the germline V gene lists SGHVS and FNYEAQ. Trimmed from V: 1 base; trimmed from J: 0 bases; junction bases lacking a gene match: 3. About this clonotype: Its antigen remains undetermined. It has no much larger one-base neighbor in the sample; base qualities were not kept.

To prepare the library, 5' RACE was applied. Sequencing instrument: Illumina HiSeq 2500. A second PCR of about 7 to 12 cycles was run with a J-beta primer mix and a sample-barcoded 5' primer. A template-switch 5' adaptor carrying 12 random nucleotides introduced a unique molecular identifier onto each TCR beta cDNA molecule. Each sample yielded at least 2.5 million CDR3-containing paired-end reads. First-strand cDNA synthesis was performed from all RNA using the Mint cDNA synthesis kit, with priming by a TRBC-specific oligonucleotide. Following uracil-DNA glycosylase treatment, a first 18-cycle PCR with universal primers M1SS and BC2_uni_R was performed on all cDNA. The paper's processing steps were these. Each sample was normalized by randomly selecting 1 million high-quality reads, each carrying a distinct molecular identifier. Reads with shared molecular identifiers were discarded instead of being binned into consensus sequences. MiTCR, with a Q25 quality threshold and the strictest error-elimination algorithm, was used for CDR3 identification, clonotype clustering and error correction. A nonparametric unseen species model with Euler transformation was used to estimate lower-bound total TCR beta diversity. TCRdb reprocessed the public reads (quality trimming at Q25 with fastp, clone calling with MiXCR) and kept in-frame beta chains. For every CDR3 protein sequence, its rows merge into one entry that carries the most common genes and DNA. The V and J calls reflect TCRdb's pipeline rather than the authors' work. In this sample the table shows about 970,000 distinct CDR3 sequences, roughly 51% of which occur a single time. In total, the top ten clones hold about 22% of the sample.

What the study reported, not specific to this receptor: Because donor CMV infection status was unknown, age-related changes in expanded clonotypes were potentially confounded. Observed TCR beta diversity correlated strongly with the percentage of naive T cells measured by flow cytometry. Conclusive comparison of naive and antigen-experienced compartments was prevented by the profiling of bulk unsorted PBMCs. Compared with the aged group, more naive CD4+ T cells, fewer expanded clones and increased TCR diversity were shown by the long-lived group, suggesting age selection. As age increased, observed TCR beta diversity per million T cells dropped in a roughly linear way, and a significant reduction was already evident by age 40. Estimates of total diversity based on one million sequenced T cells were regarded as lower bounds and as underestimates.

This clonotype was obtained from a woman aged 55-70 years in good health. The sequencing input was blood. Rearrangement joined TRBV7-6 to TRBJ2-3, and 8 junction bases match TRBD1. The nucleotides are TGTGCCAGCAGCTTAGGACAGGGGCCGAGCACAGATACGCAGTATTTT. This translates into CASSLGQGPSTDTQYF. Outside the CDR3, residues come from the reference TRBV7-6 and TRBJ2-3 proteins, so the full variable domain is: GAGVSQSPRYKVTKRGQDVALRCDPISGHVSLYWYRQALGQGPEFLTYFNYEAQQDKSGLPNDRFSAERPEGSISTLTIQRTEQRDSAMYRCASSLGQGPSTDTQYFGPGTRLTVL.